The 8 T cell receptor beta chains given below trace back to one sample, sequenced in a study of beta chain features in type 1 diabetes (dated by TCRdb to 2016 to 2019). Receptor libraries were prepared by the immunoSEQ multiplex PCR assay. The High Capacity cDNA Reverse Transcription Kit was used to reverse transcribe all of the isolated RNA, meaning that expressed TCRB transcripts were what got sequenced. The immuneACCESS repertoire file appears here via TCRdb, limited to in-frame rearrangements. These files lack a portion of the clones; in checked studies, under half of the deficit traces to unresolved V genes, and the cause of the others is not known. This sample is represented by 150,000 or so clones; roughly 10% of them were singletons. In total, the top ten clones hold 0.5% to 0.65% of the sample. Sequences were obtained from central memory CD4+ T cells from blood. Receptor source: a woman aged 40-49 years in good health.

The table lists this clone with a few counts. The J gene is TRBJ2-2, the V gene TRBV5-4; 7 bases match TRBD1. Germline V gives CDR1 SGHNT, CDR2 YYREEE (reference sequence). V trimming: 4 bases; J trimming: 2 bases; junction bases outside the gene matches: 2. CDR3 size: 14 residues. The CDR3 protein is CASSRGGNTGELFF. DNA for the CDR3: TGTGCCAGCAGCAGAGGGGGCAACACCGGGGAGCTGTTTTTT.

The chain recombines TRBV5-1 with TRBJ2-7; TRBD1 matches 7 bases. Germline CDR1 and CDR2: SGHRS and YFSETQ. V lost 0 bases to trimming and J lost 5 bases; unmatched junction nucleotides: 5. The CDR3 runs to 14 residues. CDR3 sequence reads: CASSLETGSHEQYF. The CDR3 DNA reads as TGCGCCAGCAGCTTGGAGACAGGGAGCCACGAGCAGTACTTC. Full variable domain (outside the CDR3, taken from reference TRBV5-1 and TRBJ2-7): KAGVTQTPRYLIKTRGQQVTLSCSPISGHRSVSWYQQTPGQGLQFLFEYFSETQRNKGNFPGRFSGRQFSNSRSEMNVSTLELGDSALYLCASSLETGSHEQYFGPGTRLTVT.

V usage is TRBV6-1 and J usage is TRBJ2-7; 7 bases agree with TRBD2. Germline loops: CDR1 MNHNS, CDR2 SASEGT. The CDR3 loop spans 13 amino acids. V gave up 5 bases and J gave up 2 bases; unmatched junction bases: 3. The CDR3 DNA follows: TGTGCCAGCAGTAGGGACTACACCTACGAGCAGTACTTC. Residues: CASSRDYTYEQYF.

A few counts support this clone. The chain employs TRBV7-2 and TRBJ2-1; 14 nucleotides agree with TRBD2. Germline assignment: CDR1 SGHTA and CDR2 FQGNSA. The CDR3 spans 15 residues. The V gene end was trimmed by 3 bases and the J gene end by 9 bases; junction bases not matched to a gene: 4. CDR3: CASSFGLAGGGEQFF. CDR3 bases: TGTGCCAGCAGCTTTGGACTAGCGGGGGGTGGTGAGCAGTTCTTC.

The gene calls are TRBV7-2 and TRBJ1-2, with D uncertain. The CDR3 covers 15 residues. Germline loops: CDR1 SGHTA, CDR2 FQGNSA. The ends were cut back, 2 bases at V and 3 bases at J, with 13 bases in the middle. DNA for the CDR3: TGTGCCAGCAGCTTACAGGCGGGCTCAGACTATGGCTACACCTTC. It specifies CASSLQAGSDYGYTF. Using reference TRBV7-2 and TRBJ1-2 for the parts outside the CDR3, the full variable domain is GAGVSQSPSNKVTEKGKDVELRCDPISGHTALYWYRQSLGQGLEFLIYFQGNSAPDKSGLPSDRFSAERTGGSVSTLTIQRTQQEDSAVYLCASSLQAGSDYGYTFGSGTRLTVV.

This clone was observed many times. This rearrangement joins TRBV7-9 to TRBJ1-1; 8 bases map to TRBD1. Losses at the gene ends were 6 bases for V and 4 bases for J; bases not matched to a gene: 7. The CDR3 spans 14 residues. Germline V gene lookup returns CDR1 SEHNR and CDR2 FQNEAQ (reference sequence). This CDR3 reads CASSPQGAVTEAFF. DNA of the CDR3: TGTGCCAGCAGTCCTCAGGGGGCGGTCACTGAAGCTTTCTTT.

The CDR3: CASSLSRGDEQFF. In nucleotides, the CDR3 is TGTGCCAGCAGCCTCAGTCGGGGGGATGAGCAGTTCTTC. The chain recombines TRBV7-6 with TRBJ2-1, with 7 positions matching TRBD2. The CDR3 totals 13 residues. Per the germline V gene, CDR1 is SGHVS and CDR2 is FNYEAQ. The trim removed 5 bases at V and 8 bases at J, leaving 6 bases unmatched.

This clone appeared a few times. The chain has TRBV9 and TRBJ2-3, with D possibly matching TRBD2 (5 bases). Germline V gene data show CDR1 as SGDLS and CDR2 as YYNGEE. The CDR3 sequence is 16 residues long. Trimming shortened V by 1 base and J by 5 bases, and 17 bases separated the two germline ends. CDR3 loop: CASSVTLTGDQDTQYF. CDR3 in DNA: TGTGCCAGCAGCGTAACACTTACCGGGGATCAAGATACGCAGTATTTT.